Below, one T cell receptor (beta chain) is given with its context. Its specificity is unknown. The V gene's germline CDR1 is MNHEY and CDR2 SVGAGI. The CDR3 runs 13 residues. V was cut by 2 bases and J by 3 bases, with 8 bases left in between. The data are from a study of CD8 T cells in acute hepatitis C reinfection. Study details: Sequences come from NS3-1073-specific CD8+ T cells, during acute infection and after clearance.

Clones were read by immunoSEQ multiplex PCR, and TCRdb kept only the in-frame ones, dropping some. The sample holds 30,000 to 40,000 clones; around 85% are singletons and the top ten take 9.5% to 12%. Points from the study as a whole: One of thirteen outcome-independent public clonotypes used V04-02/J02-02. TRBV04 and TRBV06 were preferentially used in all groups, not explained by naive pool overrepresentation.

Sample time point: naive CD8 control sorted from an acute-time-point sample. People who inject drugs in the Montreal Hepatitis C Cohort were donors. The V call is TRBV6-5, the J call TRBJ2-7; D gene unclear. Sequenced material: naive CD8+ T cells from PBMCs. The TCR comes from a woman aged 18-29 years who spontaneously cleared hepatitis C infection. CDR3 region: CASSYESDYEQYF. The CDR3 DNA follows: TGTGCCAGCAGTTACGAATCGGACTACGAGCAGTACTTC.